This paragraph covers one T cell receptor beta chain sequence. Its antigen specificity is not known. Per-base quality was not reported, and no clone a single base away is much larger than it. Library preparation used PCR. Instrument on record: Illumina HiSeq 2500. TCR libraries were prepared with molecular barcoding, using unique molecular identifiers to normalize TCRbeta repertoire quantification. TCRdb reprocessed the public reads (quality trimming at Q25 with fastp, clone calling with MiXCR) and kept in-frame beta chains. A single entry per CDR3 protein holds the most common genes and DNA from its merged rows. Across this sample there are under 250,000 distinct CDR3 sequences, with around a sixth seen only once. The ten largest clones take up about two fifths of the sample. The sample originates from a study of T-cell reconstitution after alpha-beta-depleted transplantation in children (dated by TCRdb to the mid-2010s). Describing the broader study: Using TCR repertoire profiling, the study quantitatively followed how T-cell immune reconstitution unfolded in children after TCRalphabeta/CD19-depleted allogeneic hematopoietic cell transplantation.

On the study overall, not on this receptor specifically: The apparently early alphabetaT-cell count recovery about two months after transplant was reportedly dependent on only several hundred rapidly expanded clones derived from non-depleted graft cells. In some patients, the high TCRbeta diversity seen at day 60 was put down to recipient T cells and intrathymic progenitors that had survived conditioning. Over subsequent months, a decline in hyperexpanded clone frequencies was noted, and after one year, T-cell counts and TCRbeta diversity were mostly ascribed to newly produced T cells.

The intended sense of this specimen's treatment or condition label: allogeneic hematopoietic cell transplantation with graft depleted of TCRalphabeta T cells and CD19 B cells. Transplant recipients were children who received TCRalphabeta/CD19-depleted allogeneic hematopoietic cell grafts. There are 12 amino acids in the CDR3, from cysteine to phenylalanine inclusive. The DNA shown is the 36-base CDR3, in frame from base 1. Trimming removed 4 bases from V and 3 bases from J, leaving 5 bases between the germline ends. The germline V gene provides CDR1 SGHRS and CDR2 YFSETQ. The chain was built from TRBV5-1 and TRBJ2-1; the D gene cannot be named for sure. Source: PBMCs, mostly from graft donor cells, taken 360 days after TCRalphabeta/CD19-depleted stem cell transplant. This sequence was found in a male patient between 2 and 15 years old who had a stem cell transplant for acute lymphoblastic leukemia, so the T cells may come from the graft donor. The CDR3 loop reads CASSMYYNEQFF. The nucleotide sequence is given as TGCGCCAGCAGCATGTACTACAATGAGCAGTTCTTC.